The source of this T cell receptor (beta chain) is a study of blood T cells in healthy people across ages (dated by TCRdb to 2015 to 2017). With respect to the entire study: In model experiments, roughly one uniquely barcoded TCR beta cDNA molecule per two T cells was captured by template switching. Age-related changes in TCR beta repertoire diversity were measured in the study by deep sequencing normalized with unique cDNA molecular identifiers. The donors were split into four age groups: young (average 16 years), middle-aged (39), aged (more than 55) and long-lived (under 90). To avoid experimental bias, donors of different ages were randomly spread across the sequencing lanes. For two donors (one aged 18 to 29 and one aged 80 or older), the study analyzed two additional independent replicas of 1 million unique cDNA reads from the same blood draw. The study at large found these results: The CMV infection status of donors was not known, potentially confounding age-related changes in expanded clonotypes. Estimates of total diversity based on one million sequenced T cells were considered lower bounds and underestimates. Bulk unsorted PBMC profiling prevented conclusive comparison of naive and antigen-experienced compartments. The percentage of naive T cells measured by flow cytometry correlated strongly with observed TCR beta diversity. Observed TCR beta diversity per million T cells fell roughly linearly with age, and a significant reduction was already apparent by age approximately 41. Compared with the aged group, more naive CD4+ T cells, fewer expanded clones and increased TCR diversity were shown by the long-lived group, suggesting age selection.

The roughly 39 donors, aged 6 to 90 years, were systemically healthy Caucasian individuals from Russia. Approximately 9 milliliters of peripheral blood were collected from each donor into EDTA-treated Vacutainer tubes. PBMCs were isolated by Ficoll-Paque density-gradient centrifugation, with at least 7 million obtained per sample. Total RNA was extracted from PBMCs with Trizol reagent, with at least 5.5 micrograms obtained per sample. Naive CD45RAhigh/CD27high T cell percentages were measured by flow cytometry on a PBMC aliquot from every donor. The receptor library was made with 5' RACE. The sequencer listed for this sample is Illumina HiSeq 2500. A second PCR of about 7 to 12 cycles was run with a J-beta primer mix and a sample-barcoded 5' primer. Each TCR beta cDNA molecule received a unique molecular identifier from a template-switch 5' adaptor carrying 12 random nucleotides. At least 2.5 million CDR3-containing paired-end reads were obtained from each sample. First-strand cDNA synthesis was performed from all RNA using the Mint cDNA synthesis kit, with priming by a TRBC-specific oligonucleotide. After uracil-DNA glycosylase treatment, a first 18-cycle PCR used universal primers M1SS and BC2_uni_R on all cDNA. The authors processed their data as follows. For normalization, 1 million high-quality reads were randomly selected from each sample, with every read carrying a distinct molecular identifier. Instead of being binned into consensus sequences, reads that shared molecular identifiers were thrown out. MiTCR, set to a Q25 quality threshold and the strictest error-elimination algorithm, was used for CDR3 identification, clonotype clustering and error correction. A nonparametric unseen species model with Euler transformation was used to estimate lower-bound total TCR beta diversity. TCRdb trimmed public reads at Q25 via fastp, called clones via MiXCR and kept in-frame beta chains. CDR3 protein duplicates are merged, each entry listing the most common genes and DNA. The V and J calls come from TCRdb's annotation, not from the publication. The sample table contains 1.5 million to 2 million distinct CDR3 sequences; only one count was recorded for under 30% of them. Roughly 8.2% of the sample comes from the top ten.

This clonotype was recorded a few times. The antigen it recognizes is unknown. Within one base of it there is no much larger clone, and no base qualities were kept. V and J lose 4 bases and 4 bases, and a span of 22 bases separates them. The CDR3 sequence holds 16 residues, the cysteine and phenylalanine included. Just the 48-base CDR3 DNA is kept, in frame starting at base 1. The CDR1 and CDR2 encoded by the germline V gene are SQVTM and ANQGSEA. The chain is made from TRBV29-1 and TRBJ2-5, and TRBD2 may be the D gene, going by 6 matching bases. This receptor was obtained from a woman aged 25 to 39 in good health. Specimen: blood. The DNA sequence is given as TGCAGCGTTGTCTCGGGCAGGGAGGTTCCAATAGAGACCCAGTACTTC. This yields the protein CSVVSGREVPIETQYF. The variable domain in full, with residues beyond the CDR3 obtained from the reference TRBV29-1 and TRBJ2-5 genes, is SAVISQKPSRDICQRGTSLTIQCQVDSQVTMMFWYRQQPGQSLTLIATANQGSEATYESGFVIDKFPISRPNLTFSTLTVSNMSPEDSSIYLCSVVSGREVPIETQYFGPGTRLLVL.